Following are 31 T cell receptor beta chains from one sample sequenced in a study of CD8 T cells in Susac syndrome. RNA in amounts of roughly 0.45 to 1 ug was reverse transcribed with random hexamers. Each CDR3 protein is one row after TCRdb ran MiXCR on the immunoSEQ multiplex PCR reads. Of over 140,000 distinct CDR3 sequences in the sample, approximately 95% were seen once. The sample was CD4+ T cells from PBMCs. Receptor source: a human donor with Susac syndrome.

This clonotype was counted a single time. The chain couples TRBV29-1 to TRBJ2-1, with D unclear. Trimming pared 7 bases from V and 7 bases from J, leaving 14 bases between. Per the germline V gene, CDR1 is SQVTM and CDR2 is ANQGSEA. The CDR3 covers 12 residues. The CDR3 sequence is CSARVHGNEQFF. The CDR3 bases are TGCAGCGCAAGGGTTCATGGGAATGAGCAGTTCTTC.

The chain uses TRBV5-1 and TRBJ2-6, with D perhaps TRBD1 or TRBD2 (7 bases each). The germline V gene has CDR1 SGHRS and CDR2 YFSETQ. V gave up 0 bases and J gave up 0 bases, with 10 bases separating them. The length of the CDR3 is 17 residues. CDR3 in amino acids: CASSLVRGGSGANVLTF. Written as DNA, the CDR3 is TGCGCCAGCAGCTTGGTCAGGGGGGGCTCTGGGGCCAACGTCCTGACTTTC.

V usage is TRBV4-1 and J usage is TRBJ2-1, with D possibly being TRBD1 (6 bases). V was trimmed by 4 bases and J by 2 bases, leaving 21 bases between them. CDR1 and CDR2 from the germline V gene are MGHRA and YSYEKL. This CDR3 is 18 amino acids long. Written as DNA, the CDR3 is TGCGCCAGCAGCCCAGCCCAGGGGAGCGGAGCCGCCTACAATGAGCAGTTCTTC. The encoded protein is CASSPAQGSGAAYNEQFF.

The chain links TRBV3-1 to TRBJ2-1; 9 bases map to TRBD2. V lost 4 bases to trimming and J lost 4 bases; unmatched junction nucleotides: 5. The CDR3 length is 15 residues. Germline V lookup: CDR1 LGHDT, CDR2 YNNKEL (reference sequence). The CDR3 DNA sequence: TGTGCCAGCAGCCTGGCTAGCGGGGCGTACAATGAGCAGTTCTTC. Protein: CASSLASGAYNEQFF.

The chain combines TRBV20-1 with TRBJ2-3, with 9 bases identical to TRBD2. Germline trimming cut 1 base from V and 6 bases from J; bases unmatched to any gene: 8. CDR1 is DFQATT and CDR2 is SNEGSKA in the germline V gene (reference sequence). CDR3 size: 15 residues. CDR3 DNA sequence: TGCAGTGCTAGAGCATTAGCGGGAGAGGGGGATACGCAGTATTTT. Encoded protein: CSARALAGEGDTQYF.

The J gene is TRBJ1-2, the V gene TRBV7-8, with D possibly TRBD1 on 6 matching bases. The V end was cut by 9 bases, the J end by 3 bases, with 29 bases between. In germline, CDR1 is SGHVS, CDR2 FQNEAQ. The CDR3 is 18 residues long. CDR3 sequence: CARARRVTRVTGYYGYTF. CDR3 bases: TGTGCCAGGGCCAGGAGGGTTACGCGGGTGACAGGATACTATGGCTACACCTTC.

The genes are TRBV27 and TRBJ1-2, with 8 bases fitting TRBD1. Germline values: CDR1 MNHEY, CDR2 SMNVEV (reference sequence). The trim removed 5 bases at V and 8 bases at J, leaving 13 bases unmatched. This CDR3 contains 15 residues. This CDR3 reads CASSLGQGWTQGYTF. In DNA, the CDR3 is TGTGCCAGCAGTCTAGGACAGGGTTGGACCCAGGGCTACACCTTC.

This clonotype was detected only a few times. The CDR3 sequence is CASSQGRKVTYEQYF. CDR3 nucleotides: TGTGCCAGCAGCCAGGGACGGAAGGTTACCTACGAGCAGTACTTC. V gene TRBV7-2 combines with J gene TRBJ2-7; D assignment may be TRBD1 or TRBD2 (5 bases each). The V end was cut by 5 bases, the J end by 2 bases, with 16 bases between. Looked up from germline, CDR1 is SGHTA and CDR2 is FQGNSA. The CDR3 consists of 15 residues.

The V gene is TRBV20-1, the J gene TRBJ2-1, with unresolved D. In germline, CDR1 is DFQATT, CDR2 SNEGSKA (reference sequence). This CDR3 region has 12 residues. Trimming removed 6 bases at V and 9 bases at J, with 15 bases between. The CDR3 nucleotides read TGCAGTGCCCTCTCACCTTATGGTGAGCAGTTCTTC. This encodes CSALSPYGEQFF.

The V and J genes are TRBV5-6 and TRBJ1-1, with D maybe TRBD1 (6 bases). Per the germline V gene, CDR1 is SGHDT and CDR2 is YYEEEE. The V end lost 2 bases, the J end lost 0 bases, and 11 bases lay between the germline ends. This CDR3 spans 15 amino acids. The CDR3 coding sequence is TGTGCCAGCAGCTTAGACAGGCCCTTGAACACTGAAGCTTTCTTT. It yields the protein CASSLDRPLNTEAFF.

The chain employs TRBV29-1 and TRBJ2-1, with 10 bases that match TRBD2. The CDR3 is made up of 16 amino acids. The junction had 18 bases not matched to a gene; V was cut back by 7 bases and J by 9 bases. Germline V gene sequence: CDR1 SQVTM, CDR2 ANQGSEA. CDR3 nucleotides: TGCAGCGCCGACCCGGGTTGGTTAGCGGGGGGATCTGAGCAGTTCTTC. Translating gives CSADPGWLAGGSEQFF.

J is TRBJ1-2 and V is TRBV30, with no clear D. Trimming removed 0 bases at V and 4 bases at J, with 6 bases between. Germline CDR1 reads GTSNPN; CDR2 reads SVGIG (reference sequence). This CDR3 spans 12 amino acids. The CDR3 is CAWSVIGYGYTF. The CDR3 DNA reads TGTGCCTGGAGTGTGATCGGCTATGGCTACACCTTC.

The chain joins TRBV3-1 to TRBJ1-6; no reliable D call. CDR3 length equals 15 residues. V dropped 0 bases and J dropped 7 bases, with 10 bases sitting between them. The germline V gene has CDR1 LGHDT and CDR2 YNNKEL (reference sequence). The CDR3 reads CASSQEGLQNSPLHF. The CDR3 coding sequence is TGTGCCAGCAGCCAAGAAGGACTCCAAAATTCACCCCTCCACTTT.

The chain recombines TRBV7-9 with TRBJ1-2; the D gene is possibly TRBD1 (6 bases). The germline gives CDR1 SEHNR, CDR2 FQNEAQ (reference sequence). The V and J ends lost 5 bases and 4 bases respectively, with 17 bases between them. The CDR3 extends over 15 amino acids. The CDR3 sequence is CASSVIGGLGYGYTF. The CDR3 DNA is TGTGCCAGCAGCGTGATTGGGGGGCTGGGCTATGGCTACACCTTC.

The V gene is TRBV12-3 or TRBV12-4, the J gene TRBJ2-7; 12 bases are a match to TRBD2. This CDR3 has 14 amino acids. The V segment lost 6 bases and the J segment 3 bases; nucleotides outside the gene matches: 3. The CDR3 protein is CASSRTSGNYEQYF. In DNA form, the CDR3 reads TGTGCCAGCAGCCGGACTAGCGGGAACTACGAGCAGTACTTC.

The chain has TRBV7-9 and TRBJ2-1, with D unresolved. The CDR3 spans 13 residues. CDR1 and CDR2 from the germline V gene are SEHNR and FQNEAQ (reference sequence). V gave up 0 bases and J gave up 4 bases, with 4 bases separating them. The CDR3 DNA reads TGTGCCAGCAGCTTAGCTGAGTACAATGAGCAGTTCTTC. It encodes CASSLAEYNEQFF.

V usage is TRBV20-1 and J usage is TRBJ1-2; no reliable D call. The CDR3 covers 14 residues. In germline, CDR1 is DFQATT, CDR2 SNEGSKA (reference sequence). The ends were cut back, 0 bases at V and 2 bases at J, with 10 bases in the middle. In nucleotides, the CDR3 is TGCAGTGCTAGAGATCTTGCGGGGAACTATGGCTACACCTTC. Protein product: CSARDLAGNYGYTF.

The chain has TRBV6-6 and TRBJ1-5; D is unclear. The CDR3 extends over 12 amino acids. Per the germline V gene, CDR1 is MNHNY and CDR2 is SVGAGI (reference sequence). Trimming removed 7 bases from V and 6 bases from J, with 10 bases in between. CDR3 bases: TGTGCCAGCACCGACTTGGGTCAGCCCCAGCATTTT. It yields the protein CASTDLGQPQHF.

CDR3 nucleotides: TGTGCCTGGAGTCTGCGGTACAATGAGCAGTTCTTC. It is translated as CAWSLRYNEQFF. The V gene is TRBV30, the J gene TRBJ2-1; D remains ambiguous. Trimming shortened V by 2 bases and J by 4 bases, and 6 bases separated the two germline ends. The CDR3 runs to 12 residues. The V gene's germline CDR1 is GTSNPN and CDR2 SVGIG (reference sequence).

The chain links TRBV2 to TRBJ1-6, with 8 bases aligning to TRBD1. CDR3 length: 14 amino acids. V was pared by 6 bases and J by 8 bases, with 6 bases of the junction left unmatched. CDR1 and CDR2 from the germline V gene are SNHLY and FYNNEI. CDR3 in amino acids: CASRADRGDSPLHF. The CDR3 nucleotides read TGTGCCAGCAGGGCCGACAGGGGAGATTCACCCCTCCACTTT. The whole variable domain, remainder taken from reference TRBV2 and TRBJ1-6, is EPEVTQTPSHQVTQMGQEVILRCVPISNHLYFYWYRQILGQKVEFLVSFYNNEISEKSEIFDDQFSVERPDGSNFTLKIRSTKLEDSAMYFCASRADRGDSPLHFGNGTRLTVT.

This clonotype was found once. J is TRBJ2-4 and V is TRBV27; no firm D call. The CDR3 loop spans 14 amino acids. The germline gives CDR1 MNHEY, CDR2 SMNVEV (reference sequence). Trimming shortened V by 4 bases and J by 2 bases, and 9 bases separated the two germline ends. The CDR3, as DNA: TGTGCCAGCAGTTCACTAATGTCCAAAAACATTCAGTACTTC. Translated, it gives CASSSLMSKNIQYF.

The CDR3 nucleotides are TGTGCCAGCAGCTTAGCGACTAGCGGATTAGATACGCAGTATTTT. It encodes CASSLATSGLDTQYF. This chain links TRBV7-2 with TRBJ2-3; 9 bases align to TRBD2. The V gene's germline CDR1 is SGHTA and CDR2 FQGNSA. V lost 0 bases and J lost 5; bases outside the gene matches: 3. The CDR3 loop spans 15 amino acids.

The CDR3 coding sequence is TGTGCCAGCAGCCTCGACAGGCTCGGGGGTACGCAGTATTTT. Translating gives CASSLDRLGGTQYF. The chain is built from TRBV7-8 and TRBJ2-3, with D perhaps matching TRBD1 or TRBD2 (6 bases each). Germline V lookup: CDR1 SGHVS, CDR2 FQNEAQ. Trimming left V 5 bases short and J 8 bases short, with 17 bases between. The CDR3 sequence is 14 residues long.

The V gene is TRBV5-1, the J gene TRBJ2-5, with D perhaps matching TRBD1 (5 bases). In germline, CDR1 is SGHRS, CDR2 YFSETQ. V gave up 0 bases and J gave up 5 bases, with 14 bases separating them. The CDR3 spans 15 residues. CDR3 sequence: CASSLEGAFGETQYF. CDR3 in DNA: TGCGCCAGCAGCTTGGAAGGGGCCTTTGGGGAGACCCAGTACTTC.

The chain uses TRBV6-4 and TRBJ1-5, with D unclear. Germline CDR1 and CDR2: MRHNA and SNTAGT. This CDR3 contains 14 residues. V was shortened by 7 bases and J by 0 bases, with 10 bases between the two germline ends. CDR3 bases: TGTGCCAGCATCGGGAAGTATAGCAATCAGCCCCAGCATTTT. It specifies CASIGKYSNQPQHF.

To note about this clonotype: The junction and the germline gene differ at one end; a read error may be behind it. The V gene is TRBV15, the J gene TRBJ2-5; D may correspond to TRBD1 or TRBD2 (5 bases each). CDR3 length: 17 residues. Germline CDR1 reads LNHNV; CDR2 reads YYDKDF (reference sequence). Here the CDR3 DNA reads TGTGCCACCAGCAGAGTATCGCAGCTTGGGGACCAGGAGACCCAGTACTTC. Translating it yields CATSRVSQLGDQETQYF.

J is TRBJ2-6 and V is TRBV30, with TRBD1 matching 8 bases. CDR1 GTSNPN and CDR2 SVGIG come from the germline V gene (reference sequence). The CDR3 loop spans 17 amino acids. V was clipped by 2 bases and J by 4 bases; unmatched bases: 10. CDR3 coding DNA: TGTGCCTGGAGTCATGACAGGGGAACCTCCGGGGCCAACGTCCTGACTTTC. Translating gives CAWSHDRGTSGANVLTF.

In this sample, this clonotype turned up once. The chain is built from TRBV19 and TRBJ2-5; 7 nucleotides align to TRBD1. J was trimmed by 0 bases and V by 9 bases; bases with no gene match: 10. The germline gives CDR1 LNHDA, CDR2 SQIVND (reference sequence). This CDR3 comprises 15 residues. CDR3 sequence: CASGGTETYQETQYF. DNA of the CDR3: TGTGCCAGCGGTGGGACAGAGACGTACCAAGAGACCCAGTACTTC. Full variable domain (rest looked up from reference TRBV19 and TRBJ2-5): DGGITQSPKYLFRKEGQNVTLSCEQNLNHDAMYWYRQDPGQGLRLIYYSQIVNDFQKGDIAEGYSVSREKKESFPLTVTSAQKNPTAFYLCASGGTETYQETQYFGPGTRLLVL.

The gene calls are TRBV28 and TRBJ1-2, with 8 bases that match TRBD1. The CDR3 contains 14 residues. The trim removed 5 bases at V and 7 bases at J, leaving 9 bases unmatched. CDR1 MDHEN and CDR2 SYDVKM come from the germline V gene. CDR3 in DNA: TGTGCCAGCAGTCCAGGGGGCCGCGAGGTTGGCTACACCTTC. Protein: CASSPGGREVGYTF.

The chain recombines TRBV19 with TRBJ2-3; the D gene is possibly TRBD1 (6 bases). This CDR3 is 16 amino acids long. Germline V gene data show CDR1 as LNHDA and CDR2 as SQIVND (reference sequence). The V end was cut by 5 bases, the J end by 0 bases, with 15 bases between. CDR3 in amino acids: CASSARQAASTDTQYF. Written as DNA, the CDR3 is TGTGCCAGTAGTGCCCGACAGGCGGCTAGCACAGATACGCAGTATTTT.

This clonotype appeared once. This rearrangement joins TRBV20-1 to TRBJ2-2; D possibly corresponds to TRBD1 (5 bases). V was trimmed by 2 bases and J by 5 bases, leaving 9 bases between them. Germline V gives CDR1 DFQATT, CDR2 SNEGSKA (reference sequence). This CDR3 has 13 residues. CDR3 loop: CSARSRGTGELFF. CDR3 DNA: TGCAGTGCTAGATCAAGGGGAACCGGGGAGCTGTTTTTT.